The next 21 T cell receptor beta chains were all read from a single sample in a study of regulatory T cells in long-lasting Graves disease (TCRdb year 2021). The time point label for this specimen denotes: persistent/refractory GD, antithyroid drugs over 5 years with positive TRAb. For both TCR sequencing and RNA sequencing, RNA was extracted from PBMCs in TRIzol. Libraries were made using multiplex PCR. The sequencer was an Illumina HiSeq 4000. iRepertoire HTBI primers and Arm-PCR amplification of CDR3 regions were used to construct TCR beta libraries. TCRdb trimmed the raw reads at Q25, called clones with MiXCR and kept productive beta chains. Entries that share a CDR3 protein sequence are merged under the most common genes and DNA. This sample comprises 700,000 or so distinct CDR3 sequences, 25% to 35% of them detected only once. The top ten clonotypes cover about two fifths of the sample. Sequencing was performed on peripheral blood mononuclear cells (PBMCs), taken when the disease was refractory, from a patient treated with antithyroid drugs. These receptors originate from a female donor with Graves disease.

This chain joins TRBV18 and TRBJ1-1; D possibly corresponds to TRBD1 (6 bases). Trimming shortened V by 3 bases and J by 3 bases, and 17 bases separated the two germline ends. CDR3 size: 16 residues. Germline V gene lookup returns CDR1 KGHSH and CDR2 LQKENI. CDR3 amino acids: CASSPLPGDGDTEAFF. The CDR3 DNA sequence: TGTGCCAGCTCACCGTTGCCAGGGGATGGGGACACTGAAGCTTTCTTT.

This clonotype was picked up one time. This likely comes from a read error, as the CDR3 has no conserved phenylalanine or tryptophan at its end. The DNA is left out, because the CDR3 cannot be placed on it with certainty; the CDR3 is given as TCRdb lists it. The V gene is TRBV11-1, the J gene TRBJ1-1. Per germline, CDR1 SGHAT and CDR2 FQDESV (reference sequence). The CDR3 is 11 amino acids long, termini counted. The CDR3 loop reads CASSSFRGYSV.

This clonotype was detected many times. The chain recombines TRBV6-1 with TRBJ1-4, with 10 bases fitting TRBD1. The CDR3 sequence is 16 residues long. Germline V gives CDR1 MNHNS, CDR2 SASEGT. V gave up 6 bases and J gave up 3 bases; unmatched junction bases: 7. CDR3 in DNA: TGTGCCAGCAGACCAGGACAGGGGGAGGCTAATGAAAAACTGTTTTTT. Its translation: CASRPGQGEANEKLFF.

The CDR3 DNA reads TGTGCCAGCAGTTACGCCGGCTCCTATAATTCACCCCTCCACTTT. Protein product: CASSYAGSYNSPLHF. The gene calls are TRBV6-5 and TRBJ1-6, with D uncertain. V gave up 2 bases and J gave up 0 bases, with 5 bases separating them. CDR1 and CDR2 from the germline V gene are MNHEY and SVGAGI. The CDR3 is 15 residues long.

In this sample, this clonotype turned up many times. The V and J genes are TRBV10-3 and TRBJ1-2, with 8 bases aligning to TRBD1. This CDR3 has 15 residues. The V gene end was trimmed by 0 bases and the J gene end by 3 bases; junction bases not matched to a gene: 3. Per the germline V gene, CDR1 is ENHRY and CDR2 is SYGVKD. The CDR3 is CAISESETGDYGYTF. The CDR3 DNA reads as TGTGCCATCAGTGAGTCTGAGACAGGGGACTATGGCTACACCTTC.

The genes are TRBV9 and TRBJ2-7, with TRBD2 matching over 7 bases. This CDR3 comprises 15 residues. CDR1 is SGDLS, CDR2 YYNGEE, per germline. V dropped 4 bases and J dropped 3; count of bases not matched to a gene: 10. The CDR3 DNA reads TGTGCCAGCAGCACCGCTCCTGGACTAGACTACGAGCAGTACTTC. This sequence encodes CASSTAPGLDYEQYF.

Notes on this clonotype: A much larger clone is a single base away; this may be a read error. This rearrangement joins TRBV7-8 to TRBJ1-1; a possible D gene is TRBD1 (5 bases). CDR1 SGHVS and CDR2 FQNEAQ come from the germline V gene. V was trimmed by 6 bases and J by 3 bases, leaving 14 bases between them. There are 14 residues in the CDR3. CDR3 in DNA: TGTGCCAGCAGTTTCGCGGGGCTGGACACTGAAGCTTTCTTT. Translated, it gives CASSFAGLDTEAFF.

V gene TRBV25-1 combines with J gene TRBJ1-5; tentative D call: TRBD1 (5 bases). Germline lookup yields CDR1 MGHDK and CDR2 SYGVNS. This CDR3 has 16 residues. The V gene lost 2 bases and the J gene lost 7 bases, with 18 bases spanning the gap. As DNA, the CDR3 is TGTGCCAGCAGTGAAGGGGAGCAGGGAGACGGACAGCCCCAGCATTTT. The encoded protein is CASSEGEQGDGQPQHF.

This clonotype has more than one count but fewer than ten. The V gene is TRBV2, the J gene TRBJ2-5, with TRBD1 as a possible D gene (5 bases). CDR3 length equals 14 residues. V was cut by 6 bases and J by 1 base, with 12 bases left in between. The germline CDR1 and CDR2 sequences are SNHLY and FYNNEI. CDR3 bases: TGTGCCAGCAGAAAGGCAGGGCTCCAAGAGACCCAGTACTTC. This encodes CASRKAGLQETQYF.

This clonotype was picked up a small number of times. The chain has TRBV5-1 and TRBJ2-7; TRBD2 agrees at 9 bases. There are 16 residues in the CDR3. The V gene's germline CDR1 is SGHRS and CDR2 YFSETQ. With 4 bases clipped from V and 0 bases from J, the junction kept 8 bases outside the gene matches. Here the CDR3 reads CASSAIAGVISYEQYF. DNA for the CDR3: TGCGCCAGCAGCGCGATAGCGGGAGTAATCTCCTACGAGCAGTACTTC.

This clonotype appeared a few times. V is TRBV19 and J is TRBJ1-1, with D unresolved. The CDR3 is 14 amino acids. In germline, CDR1 is LNHDA, CDR2 SQIVND (reference sequence). The V and J ends lost 6 bases and 4 bases respectively, with 15 bases between them. Written as DNA, the CDR3 is TGTGCCAGTAGCCCCCCGATGATCGGCACTGAAGCTTTCTTT. Encoded protein: CASSPPMIGTEAFF.

This clonotype was seen more than once but under ten times. The chain recombines TRBV7-2 with TRBJ2-3; D is unclear. The germline V gene has CDR1 SGHTA and CDR2 FQGNSA. Trimming took 0 bases from V and 1 from J, leaving 14 bases between them. This CDR3 is 17 amino acids long. The CDR3 DNA follows: TGTGCCAGCAGCTTAGCGGCACGGCAGATCCGCACAGATACGCAGTATTTT. Translated, it gives CASSLAARQIRTDTQYF. Drawing the rest from reference TRBV7-2 and TRBJ2-3, the complete variable domain is GAGVSQSPSNKVTEKGKDVELRCDPISGHTALYWYRQSLGQGLEFLIYFQGNSAPDKSGLPSDRFSAERTGGSVSTLTIQRTQQEDSAVYLCASSLAARQIRTDTQYFGPGTRLTVL.

There are a few counts of this clonotype. CDR3 sequence reads: CATQRDPREQYF. In DNA form, the CDR3 reads TGTGCCACCCAGCGGGACCCCCGCGAGCAGTACTTC. V gene TRBV6-1 combines with J gene TRBJ2-7, with 7 bases lining up with TRBD2. The CDR3 consists of 12 residues. V lost 10 bases, J lost 6 bases, and 9 bases stayed unmatched. The V gene's germline CDR1 is MNHNS and CDR2 SASEGT.

The CDR3 bases are TGTGCCAGCAGCTTAGATTGGGTCGGGACTGAGCAGTTCTTC. It yields the protein CASSLDWVGTEQFF. This rearrangement joins TRBV11-2 to TRBJ2-1; tentatively, D is TRBD1 or TRBD2 (5 bases each). CDR1 is SGHAT and CDR2 is FQNNGV in the germline V gene. The CDR3 is 14 residues long. V lost 0 bases, J lost 9 bases, and 12 bases lay in between. The whole variable domain, filled in from reference TRBV11-2 and TRBJ2-1, reads EAGVAQSPRYKIIEKRQSVAFWCNPISGHATLYWYQQILGQGPKLLIQFQNNGVVDDSQLPKDRFSAERLKGVDSTLKIQPAKLEDSAVYLCASSLDWVGTEQFFGPGTRLTVL.

This clonotype was counted between two and nine times. The CDR3 reads CATSGSRNTGELFF. CDR3 nucleotide sequence: TGTGCCACCAGCGGCAGTCGAAACACCGGGGAGCTGTTTTTT. The chain links TRBV15 to TRBJ2-2; D unclear. The CDR3 spans 14 residues. Germline V CDR1 and CDR2: LNHNV, YYDKDF (reference sequence). Trimming left V 5 bases short and J 2 bases short, with 9 bases between.

The CDR3 DNA reads as TGCGCCAGCAGCGTTTACAGGGATAGCACTGAAGCTTTCTTT. Protein: CASSVYRDSTEAFF. V gene TRBV5-1 combines with J gene TRBJ1-1, with D tentatively TRBD1 (6 bases). The V gene lost 4 bases and the J gene lost 4 bases, with 14 bases spanning the gap. Germline loops: CDR1 SGHRS, CDR2 YFSETQ. The CDR3 is 14 amino acids.

The chain couples TRBV2 to TRBJ2-1; D possibly uses TRBD1 or TRBD2 (5 bases each). V lost 1 base, J lost 12 bases, and 7 bases lay in between. The length of the CDR3 is 11 residues. Germline V gene lookup returns CDR1 SNHLY and CDR2 FYNNEI. CDR3 sequence (DNA): TGTGCCAGCAGTGAAGGGGGGTGGCAGTTCTTC. Its translation is CASSEGGWQFF.

The genes are TRBV6-5 and TRBJ1-5; D might be TRBD2 (6 bases). The J call may be in error: the DNA end matches TRBJ2-3 better. Looked up from germline, CDR1 is MNHEY and CDR2 is SVGAGI. The CDR3 extends over 13 amino acids. The CDR3 DNA reads TGTGCCAGCAGTTATGGGGGGAATCAGCCCCAGTATTTT. Encoded protein: CASSYGGNQPQYF.

This clonotype came up a few times. This rearrangement joins TRBV6-1 to TRBJ2-5; D is possibly TRBD1 (6 bases). Trimming removed 8 bases from V and 3 bases from J, with 13 bases in between. Looked up from germline, CDR1 is MNHNS and CDR2 is SASEGT. The CDR3 is 13 residues long. CDR3 sequence reads: CASRRNREETQYF. CDR3 DNA: TGTGCCAGCCGAAGGAACAGGGAAGAGACCCAGTACTTC.

This clonotype was counted at least ten times. This chain links TRBV28 with TRBJ1-6; D call uncertain. Germline lookup yields CDR1 MDHEN and CDR2 SYDVKM. The V end lost 1 base, the J end lost 7 bases, and 8 bases lay between the germline ends. The CDR3 totals 14 residues. The CDR3 DNA follows: TGTGCCAGCAGTTTATACAGAACCAATTCACCCCTCCACTTT. Its protein is CASSLYRTNSPLHF.

This clonotype occurred a few times. The chain employs TRBV15 and TRBJ2-5; possible D gene TRBD1, 5 bases. CDR3 size: 17 residues. V was shortened by 3 bases and J by 3 bases, with 20 bases between the two germline ends. The germline V gene has CDR1 LNHNV and CDR2 YYDKDF (reference sequence). As DNA, the CDR3 is TGTGCCACCAGCAGGACCCGACTGGGGCCCCTCGAAGAGACCCAGTACTTC. Amino acid sequence: CATSRTRLGPLEETQYF. Based on the CDR3 plus reference TRBV15 and TRBJ2-5, the full variable domain is DAMVIQNPRYQVTQFGKPVTLSCSQTLNHNVMYWYQQKSSQAPKLLFHYYDKDFNNEADTPDNFQSRRPNTSFCFLDIRSPGLGDTAMYLCATSRTRLGPLEETQYFGPGTRLLVL.